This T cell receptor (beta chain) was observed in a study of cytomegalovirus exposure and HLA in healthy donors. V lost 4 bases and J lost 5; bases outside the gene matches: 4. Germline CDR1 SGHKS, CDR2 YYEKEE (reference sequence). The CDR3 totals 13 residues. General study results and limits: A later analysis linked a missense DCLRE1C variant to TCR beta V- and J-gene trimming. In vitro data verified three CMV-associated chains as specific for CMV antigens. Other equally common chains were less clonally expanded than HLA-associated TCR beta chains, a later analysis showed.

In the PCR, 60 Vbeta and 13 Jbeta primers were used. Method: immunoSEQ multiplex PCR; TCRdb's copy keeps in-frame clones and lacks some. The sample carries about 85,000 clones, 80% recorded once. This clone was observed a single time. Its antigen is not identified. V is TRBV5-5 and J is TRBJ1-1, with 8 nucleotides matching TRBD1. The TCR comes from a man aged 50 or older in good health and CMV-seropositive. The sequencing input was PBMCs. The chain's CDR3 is CASSNRGETEAFF. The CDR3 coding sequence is TGTGCCAGCAGCAACAGGGGGGAAACTGAAGCTTTCTTT.